This TCR beta chain was retrieved from a study of blood T cell repertoires in COVID-19. On the study more broadly: Researchers got acute and convalescent COVID-19 samples from the United States, Italy and Spain.

In the study's own analysis: Estimation of nucleated cell counts was performed using reference gene primer amplification. The method was immunoSEQ multiplex PCR; TCRdb's version includes in-frame clones alone and lacks a portion of them. Clone size and the V and J calls come from that table; the DNA yielded D and trimming. Of approximately 30,000 clones detected, about 90% appear once; the ten largest clones hold under 30%. This CDR3 has 18 amino acids. V lost 2 bases, J lost 1 base, and 6 bases stayed unmatched. The germline V gene has CDR1 SGHRS and CDR2 YFSETQ. This clonotype originated in a human donor in a cohort sampled during active COVID-19. Sequences were obtained from peripheral blood. The rearrangement uses TRBV5-1 and TRBJ2-5; 15 nucleotides agree with TRBD2. CDR3: CASSFGLAGGPSQETQYF. Written as DNA, the CDR3 is TGCGCCAGCAGCTTCGGACTAGCGGGGGGGCCCTCCCAAGAGACCCAGTACTTC.